The 24 T cell receptor beta chains given below trace back to one sample, sequenced in a study of cytomegalovirus exposure and HLA in healthy donors. The PCR made use of 60 Vbeta and 13 Jbeta primers. The protocol was immunoSEQ multiplex PCR, while the TCRdb copy is restricted to in-frame clones and leaves out a portion. The sample records some 200,000 clones, 82% being singletons. The sequenced sample was PBMCs. Receptor source: a woman in her forties or fifties in good health and CMV-seropositive.

The gene calls are TRBV14 and TRBJ2-6; D is unresolved. The CDR3 runs 17 residues. Germline V gene lookup returns CDR1 SGHDN and CDR2 FVKESK. Trimming shortened V by 1 base and J by 2 bases, and 12 bases separated the two germline ends. CDR3 in amino acids: CASSQATFATGANVLTF. The CDR3 coding sequence is TGTGCCAGCAGCCAAGCTACGTTTGCAACTGGGGCCAACGTCCTGACTTTC.

V gene TRBV11-2 combines with J gene TRBJ2-1; D may be TRBD1 (5 bases). Germline CDR1 reads SGHAT; CDR2 reads FQNNGV. The ends were cut back, 1 base at V and 4 bases at J, with 11 bases in the middle. This CDR3 spans 15 amino acids. The CDR3 spells CASSLARALYNEQFF. The CDR3, as DNA: TGTGCCAGCAGCTTAGCCAGGGCCCTATACAATGAGCAGTTCTTC.

The genes are TRBV28 and TRBJ2-1, with TRBD1 matching over 9 bases. V was pared by 3 bases and J by 4 bases, with 7 bases of the junction left unmatched. This CDR3 region has 16 residues. Germline V gene data show CDR1 as MDHEN and CDR2 as SYDVKM. The DNA of the CDR3 is TGTGCCAGCAGTTTTGCCGGGACAGGGTCATACAATGAGCAGTTCTTC. Translated: CASSFAGTGSYNEQFF.

This clone appeared a few times. Within the sample, other DNA sequences also encode this same CDR3. V usage is TRBV29-1 and J usage is TRBJ2-5; a weak D match, TRBD1 (6 bases). Trimming shortened V by 6 bases and J by 4 bases, and 12 bases separated the two germline ends. The V gene's germline CDR1 is SQVTM and CDR2 ANQGSEA. This CDR3 is 12 amino acids long. This chain's CDR3 is CSVGAGAETQYF. The CDR3, as DNA: TGCAGCGTGGGGGCAGGGGCAGAGACCCAGTACTTC.

Notes on this clone: In the same sample, other DNA sequences code for this CDR3. The chain carries TRBV29-1 and TRBJ1-4; D is perhaps TRBD1 (5 bases). The CDR3 consists of 12 residues. The ends were cut back, 3 bases at V and 8 bases at J, with 10 bases in the middle. The germline V gene encodes CDR1 SQVTM and CDR2 ANQGSEA. The chain's CDR3 is CSVESGSEKLFF. CDR3 coding DNA: TGCAGCGTTGAGTCAGGGTCCGAAAAACTGTTTTTT.

This sequence joins TRBV10-1 and TRBJ2-5; D is possibly TRBD2 (5 bases). V lost 1 base to trimming and J lost 5 bases, with 20 bases between them. Germline CDR1 and CDR2: WNHNN and SYGVQD (reference sequence). The CDR3 length is 17 residues. The CDR3 region is CASSELRDLSLMETQYF. The CDR3 region has the DNA TGCGCCAGCAGTGAGTTACGGGATCTTAGCCTCATGGAGACCCAGTACTTC.

V usage is TRBV10-3 and J usage is TRBJ1-1; TRBD1 aligns across 8 bases. This CDR3 is 17 amino acids long. Per the germline V gene, CDR1 is ENHRY and CDR2 is SYGVKD. With 6 bases clipped from V and 3 bases from J, the junction kept 15 bases outside the gene matches. The CDR3, as DNA: TGTGCCATCAGCTTGCCGGACAGGGAAGGGAGGGACACTGAAGCTTTCTTT. Residues: CAISLPDREGRDTEAFF.

V gene TRBV7-9 combines with J gene TRBJ1-3; D is undetermined. Looked up from germline, CDR1 is SEHNR and CDR2 is FQNEAQ (reference sequence). Trimming stripped 6 bases from V and 1 base from J, with 7 bases between. The CDR3 contains 13 residues. The DNA for the CDR3 is TGTGCCAGCAGTACAGAATCTGGAAACACCATATATTTT. It yields the protein CASSTESGNTIYF. Together with reference TRBV7-9 and TRBJ1-3, the CDR3 gives the full variable domain: DTGVSQNPRHKITKRGQNVTFRCDPISEHNRLYWYRQTLGQGPEFLTYFQNEAQLEKSRLLSDRFSAERPKGSFSTLEIQRTEQGDSAMYLCASSTESGNTIYFGEGSWLTVV.

This clone was observed once. The chain recombines TRBV5-4 with TRBJ2-3; 7 bases are a match to TRBD1. Germline V CDR1 and CDR2: SGHNT, YYREEE (reference sequence). The CDR3 has 18 residues. Trimming at V came to 4 bases and at J to 0 bases, leaving 14 bases not matched to a gene. The CDR3 protein is CASSPRAGGRGSTDTQYF. The CDR3, as DNA: TGTGCCAGCAGCCCCCGCGCTGGGGGCAGGGGGAGCACAGATACGCAGTATTTT. Using reference TRBV5-4 and TRBJ2-3 for the parts outside the CDR3, the full variable domain is ETGVTQSPTHLIKTRGQQVTLRCSSQSGHNTVSWYQQALGQGPQFIFQYYREEENGRGNFPPRFSGLQFPNYSSELNVNALELDDSALYLCASSPRAGGRGSTDTQYFGPGTRLTVL.

This chain joins TRBV7-2 and TRBJ2-2; no reliable D call. Germline CDR1 and CDR2: SGHTA and FQGNSA. The CDR3 consists of 12 residues. V lost 5 bases, J lost 7 bases, and 8 bases lay in between. CDR3 sequence reads: CASSLGVGELFF. The CDR3 bases are TGTGCCAGCAGCCTCGGAGTCGGGGAGCTGTTTTTT.

The V call is TRBV18, the J call TRBJ2-7, with TRBD1 identical over 12 bases. The trim removed 8 bases at V and 6 bases at J, leaving 8 bases unmatched. In germline, CDR1 is KGHSH, CDR2 LQKENI. The CDR3 has 14 residues. Here the CDR3 reads CASASGTGGREQYF. In DNA, the CDR3 is TGTGCCAGCGCCTCCGGGACAGGGGGCCGCGAGCAGTACTTC. Together with reference TRBV18 and TRBJ2-7, the CDR3 gives the full variable domain: NAGVMQNPRHLVRRRGQEARLRCSPMKGHSHVYWYRQLPEEGLKFMVYLQKENIIDESGMPKERFSAEFPKEGPSILRIQQVVRGDSAAYFCASASGTGGREQYFGPGTRLTVT.

The chain carries TRBV7-6 and TRBJ1-6, with TRBD1 matching over 7 bases. The J segment lost 7 bases and the V segment lost 5 bases, leaving 11 bases of the junction unmatched. CDR3 length equals 16 residues. Germline V gene sequence: CDR1 SGHVS, CDR2 FNYEAQ. As DNA, the CDR3 is TGTGCCAGCAGCCTAAGACAGGGATTGTCCAATTCACCCCTCCACTTT. Protein: CASSLRQGLSNSPLHF.

The chain uses TRBV29-1 and TRBJ1-1; perhaps TRBD1 as D (6 bases). This CDR3 spans 11 amino acids. Germline loops: CDR1 SQVTM, CDR2 ANQGSEA. With 7 bases removed from V and 1 base from J, the gap between germline ends came to 7 bases. This chain's CDR3 is CSGGGNTEAFF. The DNA of the CDR3 is TGCAGCGGAGGGGGGAACACTGAAGCTTTCTTT.

The J gene is TRBJ2-5, the V gene TRBV2; perhaps TRBD1 as D (6 bases). The V gene lost 6 bases and the J gene lost 4 bases, with 12 bases spanning the gap. The CDR3 consists of 13 residues. Germline V CDR1 and CDR2: SNHLY, FYNNEI. In DNA form, the CDR3 reads TGTGCCAGCAGCAAGGGGGACCGAGAGACCCAGTACTTC. Protein product: CASSKGDRETQYF.

The chain joins TRBV19 to TRBJ1-5, with D possibly matching TRBD1 (5 bases). The CDR3 totals 13 residues. CDR1 and CDR2 (germline): LNHDA, SQIVND (reference sequence). Trimming took 7 bases from V and 6 from J, leaving 13 bases between them. CDR3 residues: CASKARVAQPQHF. The DNA for the CDR3 is TGTGCCAGTAAGGCCAGGGTTGCTCAGCCCCAGCATTTT.

This chain connects TRBV5-1 to TRBJ1-2, with D possibly being TRBD1 (6 bases). Trimming cost V 5 bases and J 7 bases, with 21 bases left between them. This CDR3 region has 15 residues. In germline, CDR1 is SGHRS, CDR2 YFSETQ. The CDR3 DNA sequence: TGCGCCAGCAGGGCAGGACAGCCCCTCTATGGTGGCTACACCTTC. Encoded protein: CASRAGQPLYGGYTF.

V is TRBV12-5 and J is TRBJ2-7, with a weak D call TRBD2 (6 bases). Germline V gene data show CDR1 as LGHNT and CDR2 as FRNRAP. V was shortened by 4 bases and J by 2 bases, with 15 bases between the two germline ends. The CDR3 totals 15 residues. In nucleotides, the CDR3 is TGTGCTAGTGGTTCTTATCTAGCGCGGACCTACGAGCAGTACTTC. Encoded protein: CASGSYLARTYEQYF. The variable domain in full, with the rest retrieved from reference TRBV12-5 and TRBJ2-7, is DARVTQTPRHKVTEMGQEVTMRCQPILGHNTVFWYRQTMMQGLELLAYFRNRAPLDDSGMPKDRFSAEMPDATLATLKIQPSEPRDSAVYFCASGSYLARTYEQYFGPGTRLTVT.

The CDR3 DNA is TGTGCCAGCAGTTACGGGACTAGCGGGACCTACGAGCAGTACTTC. Amino acid sequence: CASSYGTSGTYEQYF. J is TRBJ2-7 and V is TRBV2; 13 nucleotides line up with TRBD2. Germline CDR1 SNHLY, CDR2 FYNNEI. This CDR3 has 15 amino acids. J gave up 2 bases and V 5 bases, and 3 bases lay outside the gene matches.

The chain joins TRBV5-1 to TRBJ2-2; 14 bases match TRBD2. CDR1 is SGHRS, CDR2 YFSETQ, per germline. V shed 0 bases and J 8 bases; nucleotides not matched to a gene: 3. CDR3 length: 16 amino acids. CDR3 loop: CASSLEGLAGAGELFF. In DNA form, the CDR3 reads TGCGCCAGCAGCTTGGAGGGACTAGCGGGAGCGGGGGAGCTGTTTTTT.

J is TRBJ1-6 and V is TRBV6-5; the match to TRBD1 covers 9 bases. Germline CDR1 and CDR2: MNHEY and SVGAGI. V shed 5 bases, J shed 7 bases, and the junction held 6 bases outside the gene matches. CDR3 length equals 15 residues. The CDR3 protein is CASSNPGQGNSPLHF. Here the CDR3 DNA reads TGTGCCAGCAGTAACCCGGGACAGGGAAATTCACCCCTCCACTTT.

The V and J genes are TRBV6-6 and TRBJ2-1, with TRBD2 matching 7 bases. Germline V gene data show CDR1 as MNHNY and CDR2 as SVGAGI (reference sequence). The CDR3 runs 14 residues. The V and J ends lost 4 bases and 4 bases, in that order; junction bases with no gene match: 4. CDR3 nucleotide sequence: TGTGCCAGCAGTTTTGGCGGGGGTTACAATGAGCAGTTCTTC. Translation gives CASSFGGGYNEQFF.

The chain links TRBV6-5 to TRBJ2-5; the match to TRBD1 covers 8 bases. In germline, CDR1 is MNHEY, CDR2 SVGAGI. The V gene end was trimmed by 5 bases and the J gene end by 2 bases; junction bases not matched to a gene: 7. This CDR3 comprises 15 residues. Here the CDR3 reads CASSGTGGGQETQYF. CDR3 bases: TGTGCCAGCAGTGGGACAGGCGGAGGGCAAGAGACCCAGTACTTC.

This chain uses TRBV5-1 with TRBJ2-2, with 10 positions matching TRBD2. Losses at the gene ends were 0 bases for V and 4 bases for J; bases not matched to a gene: 12. This CDR3 spans 19 amino acids. Germline CDR1 and CDR2: SGHRS and YFSETQ. CDR3 DNA: TGCGCCAGCAGCTTGGTTAGCGGGGGGCTTTTGCGTGTCACCGGGGAGCTGTTTTTT. Its translation: CASSLVSGGLLRVTGELFF.

A few counts support this clone. The rearrangement uses TRBV6-5 and TRBJ1-1; possibly TRBD1 for D (6 bases). Trimming took off 4 bases at V and 6 bases at J, with 15 bases between the two ends. The CDR3 is 14 amino acids. Germline CDR1 MNHEY, CDR2 SVGAGI. CDR3 sequence reads: CASSSWTVRAEAFF. CDR3 nucleotide sequence: TGTGCCAGCAGTTCCTGGACAGTCCGAGCTGAAGCTTTCTTT.